These 20 T cell receptor beta chains share one sample of origin, sequenced in a study of blood T cell repertoires in COVID-19. Sequenced by immunoSEQ multiplex PCR; TCRdb stores in-frame clones only, minus some. The sample includes 130,000 to 150,000 clones, around 81% of them seen just once. The specimen sequenced was peripheral blood. These receptor sequences come from a human donor with acute or convalescent COVID-19. The donor label of this sample is uncertain.

The J gene is TRBJ1-2, the V gene TRBV6-5, with D maybe TRBD1 (6 bases). Germline values: CDR1 MNHEY, CDR2 SVGAGI. This CDR3 has 13 residues. The germline V and J ends were trimmed by 6 bases and 2 bases, with 10 bases remaining between them. The CDR3 nucleotides are TGTGCCAGCAGCGACAGGATCAACTATGGCTACACCTTC. This translates into CASSDRINYGYTF.

The genes are TRBV24-1 and TRBJ1-5, with TRBD1 matching 8 bases. Losses at the gene ends were 3 bases for V and 2 bases for J; bases not matched to a gene: 8. Germline assignment: CDR1 KGHDR and CDR2 SFDVKD. CDR3 size: 17 residues. The CDR3 protein is CATSDGDRSGGNQPQHF. CDR3 nucleotide sequence: TGTGCCACCAGTGATGGGGACAGGAGTGGGGGCAATCAGCCCCAGCATTTT.

This rearrangement joins TRBV24-1 to TRBJ2-1; TRBD2 matches 10 bases. This CDR3 is built from 15 residues. Germline-derived CDR1 and CDR2 are KGHDR and SFDVKD. V gave up 7 bases and J gave up 2 bases; unmatched junction bases: 4. CDR3 nucleotide sequence: TGTGCCACCAGGGCTAGCGGGGGAACCTACAATGAGCAGTTCTTC. It is translated as CATRASGGTYNEQFF.

This chain joins TRBV13 and TRBJ2-1; 8 bases are a match to TRBD2. CDR1 and CDR2 from the germline V gene are PRHDT and FYEKMQ (reference sequence). The CDR3 loop spans 15 amino acids. The V segment lost 5 bases and the J segment 4 bases; nucleotides outside the gene matches: 7. The CDR3 sequence: CASSLPGGHYNEQFF. CDR3 sequence (DNA): TGTGCCAGCAGCCTTCCGGGGGGGCATTACAATGAGCAGTTCTTC. The full variable domain, its missing parts supplied by reference TRBV13 and TRBJ2-1, is AAGVIQSPRHLIKEKRETATLKCYPIPRHDTVYWYQQGPGQDPQFLISFYEKMQSDKGSIPDRFSAQQFSDYHSELNMSSLELGDSALYFCASSLPGGHYNEQFFGPGTRLTVL.

In nucleotides, the CDR3 is TGTGCCAGCAGCCCCGGACAGGCTTATGGCTACACCTTC. It is translated as CASSPGQAYGYTF. This chain joins TRBV7-9 and TRBJ1-2; 7 nucleotides agree with TRBD1. This CDR3 comprises 13 residues. V was pared by 5 bases and J by 5 bases, with 5 bases of the junction left unmatched. CDR1 and CDR2 (germline): SEHNR, FQNEAQ (reference sequence). Full variable domain (outside the CDR3, taken from reference TRBV7-9 and TRBJ1-2): DTGVSQNPRHKITKRGQNVTFRCDPISEHNRLYWYRQTLGQGPEFLTYFQNEAQLEKSRLLSDRFSAERPKGSFSTLEIQRTEQGDSAMYLCASSPGQAYGYTFGSGTRLTVV.

The CDR3 coding sequence is TGTGCCAGCGCTCCGGGATCCAACACCGGGGAGCTGTTTTTT. Its protein product is CASAPGSNTGELFF. The rearrangement links TRBV2 to TRBJ2-2, with D possibly being TRBD2 (5 bases). The CDR3 loop spans 14 amino acids. Germline V gene sequence: CDR1 SNHLY, CDR2 FYNNEI. V was pared by 8 bases and J by 2 bases, with 12 bases between.

The J gene is TRBJ2-5, the V gene TRBV6-5, with 12 bases that match TRBD2. V lost 5 bases, J lost 1 base, and 2 bases stayed unmatched. Germline V gene data show CDR1 as MNHEY and CDR2 as SVGAGI. CDR3 length: 15 residues. CDR3 sequence (DNA): TGTGCCAGCAGTCAGACTAGCGGGGGCCAAGAGACCCAGTACTTC. Translated, it gives CASSQTSGGQETQYF.

Regarding this clone: This sample also contains other DNA sequences that code for the same CDR3. The chain uses TRBV3-1 (or the pseudogene TRBV3-2) and TRBJ1-2; 8 nucleotides agree with TRBD1. J lost 4 bases, V lost 4 bases, and 5 bases had no gene match. Germline CDR1 reads LGHDT; CDR2 reads YNNKEL (reference sequence). CDR3 length equals 14 residues. The CDR3 loop is CASSPPRGRYGYTF. The CDR3 DNA follows: TGTGCCAGCAGCCCACCCAGGGGGCGCTATGGCTACACCTTC.

The chain is built from TRBV6-5 and TRBJ1-2; 9 positions match TRBD1. The CDR3 is 15 amino acids. V trimming: 4 bases; J trimming: 6 bases; junction bases outside the gene matches: 9. Germline assignment: CDR1 MNHEY and CDR2 SVGAGI. The CDR3 DNA reads as TGTGCCAGCAGTTTAACCGGGACAGGGAGGAATGGCTACACCTTC. Its translation is CASSLTGTGRNGYTF.

Only one count was recorded for this clone. CDR3 sequence (DNA): TGCGCCAGCAGCCCCTCAGGGGGTAAATACGAGCAGTACGTC. Its translation: CASSPSGGKYEQYV. The chain is built from TRBV5-1 and TRBJ2-7; 7 nucleotides line up with TRBD1. The CDR3 has 14 residues. V gave up 4 bases and J gave up 4 bases; unmatched junction bases: 8. Germline V lookup: CDR1 SGHRS, CDR2 YFSETQ.

This clone appeared once. The chain carries TRBV27 and TRBJ2-2, with D possibly being TRBD2 (7 bases). CDR3 length equals 18 residues. CDR1 is MNHEY, CDR2 SMNVEV, per germline (reference sequence). V lost 5 bases to trimming and J lost 4 bases, with 23 bases between them. CDR3 loop: CASSIGGRGAYRTGELFF. The CDR3 DNA reads TGTGCCAGCAGTATCGGGGGGCGCGGGGCTTATCGCACCGGGGAGCTGTTTTTT.

This chain joins TRBV21-1 and TRBJ2-7; the table's TRBD2 call for D was not verified on the DNA. TRBV21-1 is a listed pseudogene. CDR3 size: 16 residues. The CDR3 DNA reads TGTGCCAGCAGCAACCCTGGGAAGGTCGAGTCGGGGGAGCAGTACTTC. The encoded protein is CASSNPGKVESGEQYF.

The rearrangement links TRBV5-6 to TRBJ1-6, with TRBD1 matching 7 bases. This CDR3 region has 14 residues. Looked up from germline, CDR1 is SGHDT and CDR2 is YYEEEE. V gave up 4 bases and J gave up 8 bases; unmatched junction bases: 6. CDR3 coding DNA: TGTGCCAGCAGCCCCGAGGGGGCGTATTCACCCCTCCACTTT. Amino acid sequence: CASSPEGAYSPLHF.

The V gene is TRBV13, the J gene TRBJ2-1; 8 nucleotides line up with TRBD1. The CDR3 is 15 amino acids. The germline V gene encodes CDR1 PRHDT and CDR2 FYEKMQ (reference sequence). V shed 5 bases, J shed 7 bases, and the junction held 10 bases outside the gene matches. Written as DNA, the CDR3 is TGTGCCAGCAGCCCAGTCAGGGGGCTGAGGAATGAGCAGTTCTTC. Translating gives CASSPVRGLRNEQFF.

V is TRBV27 and J is TRBJ1-6, with a weak D call TRBD1 (5 bases). The CDR3 is 14 amino acids. Germline CDR1 reads MNHEY; CDR2 reads SMNVEV (reference sequence). The V and J ends lost 4 bases and 5 bases respectively, with 9 bases between them. In nucleotides, the CDR3 is TGTGCCAGCAGTTACGGGGGGAATAATTCACCCCTCCACTTT. This sequence encodes CASSYGGNNSPLHF.

The gene calls are TRBV19 and TRBJ2-2; 11 bases are a match to TRBD2. V lost 4 bases, J lost 1 base, and 2 bases stayed unmatched. The CDR3 length is 16 residues. The germline V gene encodes CDR1 LNHDA and CDR2 SQIVND (reference sequence). For the CDR3, the DNA is TGTGCCAGTAGTAGACTAGCGGGGAAGAACACCGGGGAGCTGTTTTTT. Its translation is CASSRLAGKNTGELFF.

CDR3 in amino acids: CASSPLVSGGNNEQFF. The CDR3 DNA reads TGCGCCAGCAGCCCGCTGGTTAGCGGGGGAAACAATGAGCAGTTCTTC. This chain connects TRBV5-1 to TRBJ2-1, with 9 bases that match TRBD2. The J segment lost 5 bases and the V segment lost 4 bases, leaving 10 bases of the junction unmatched. The CDR3 length is 16 residues. Germline CDR1 and CDR2: SGHRS and YFSETQ.

The chain has TRBV21-1 and TRBJ1-5. TRBV21-1 is recorded as a pseudogene. This CDR3 is built from 18 residues. CDR3 DNA sequence: TGTGCCAGCAGCAAAGTCAGGCGGGAGCTTAGGAGCAATCAGCCCCAGCATTTT. It yields the protein CASSKVRRELRSNQPQHF.

The chain couples TRBV5-1 to TRBJ1-1, with D unresolved. Trimming pared 7 bases from V and 1 base from J, leaving 8 bases between. CDR1 and CDR2 (germline): SGHRS, YFSETQ. The CDR3 runs 12 residues. CDR3 nucleotides: TGCGCCAGCTTAGGAGAGAACACTGAAGCTTTCTTT. Translated, it gives CASLGENTEAFF. The complete variable domain, with remaining parts taken from reference TRBV5-1 and TRBJ1-1, reads KAGVTQTPRYLIKTRGQQVTLSCSPISGHRSVSWYQQTPGQGLQFLFEYFSETQRNKGNFPGRFSGRQFSNSRSEMNVSTLELGDSALYLCASLGENTEAFFGQGTRLTVV.

This chain links TRBV7-9 with TRBJ1-4; D is possibly TRBD1 (6 bases). The CDR3 covers 14 residues. Trimming took off 5 bases at V and 11 bases at J, with 18 bases between the two ends. Per germline, CDR1 SEHNR and CDR2 FQNEAQ (reference sequence). The CDR3 coding sequence is TGTGCCAGCAGCCCCTCGGGGGGGGCGGAGAAACTGTTTTTT. This gives the protein CASSPSGGAEKLFF.